A single sample is the source of the 27 T cell receptor beta chains below, sequenced in a study of identical twins. TCRdb reprocessed the 5' RACE reads via MiXCR and lists one record per CDR3 protein. Counted here are about 900,000 distinct CDR3 sequences, around an eighth occurring once; the ten biggest clones make up around 1.5%. The same sample was also used in a study of yellow fever vaccine responses in identical twins.

What was sequenced was PBMCs. The receptors were sampled from a woman between 18 and 29 years old in good health.

This chain uses TRBV20-1 with TRBJ2-3; the D is unclear. Germline values: CDR1 DFQATT, CDR2 SNEGSKA (reference sequence). V was clipped by 6 bases and J by 2 bases, with 9 bases between them. The CDR3 length is 12 residues. The CDR3 DNA reads TGCAGTGCGCCGCAGTACACAGATACGCAGTATTTT. Its translation is CSAPQYTDTQYF.

This chain joins TRBV2 and TRBJ2-5; D is possibly TRBD2 (5 bases). This CDR3 has 15 amino acids. Germline V gene lookup returns CDR1 SNHLY and CDR2 FYNNEI. Between the trimmed V and J ends, which lost 2 bases and 8 bases, there was a span of 18 bases. The CDR3 here is CASSESGGLLETQYF. The CDR3 bases are TGTGCCAGCAGTGAAAGCGGTGGCCTCCTGGAAACCCAGTACTTC.

This clonotype was observed a few times. The V gene is TRBV9, the J gene TRBJ2-7; no clear D gene. CDR1 is SGDLS, CDR2 YYNGEE, per germline. Trimming shortened V by 0 bases and J by 0 bases, and 13 bases separated the two germline ends. The CDR3 length is 16 residues. The DNA of the CDR3 is TGTGCCAGCAGCGTAGTCCCCCAGACGAGCTCCTACGAGCAGTACTTC. Translation gives CASSVVPQTSSYEQYF.

V and J are TRBV10-3 and TRBJ2-2; possibly TRBD1 or TRBD2 for D (6 bases each). The CDR3 totals 16 residues. The germline CDR1 and CDR2 sequences are ENHRY and SYGVKD. V shed 6 bases and J shed 4 bases, with 18 bases lying between them. The DNA for the CDR3 is TGTGCCATCAGCATGGGGGGCCGGTCGAGCACCGGGGAGCTGTTTTTT. Translation gives CAISMGGRSSTGELFF.

J is TRBJ2-1 and V is TRBV6-5, with 14 positions matching TRBD2. J lost 8 bases, V lost 2 bases, and 8 bases had no gene match. The CDR3 spans 17 residues. Germline V gives CDR1 MNHEY, CDR2 SVGAGI. The CDR3 region is CASSYIRLAGGPDEQFF. The CDR3 DNA is TGTGCCAGCAGTTACATCCGACTAGCGGGAGGGCCGGATGAGCAGTTCTTC.

The chain carries TRBV3-1 and TRBJ2-5; D not certain. V lost 0 bases and J 5 bases, leaving 16 bases between the germline ends. The germline CDR1 and CDR2 sequences are LGHDT and YNNKEL (reference sequence). CDR3 length equals 16 residues. CDR3 amino acids: CASSQEYSGMGETQYF. The CDR3, as DNA: TGTGCCAGCAGCCAAGAGTATTCAGGAATGGGGGAGACCCAGTACTTC.

This rearrangement joins TRBV4-1 to TRBJ2-5; 11 bases align to TRBD1. The V gene's germline CDR1 is MGHRA and CDR2 YSYEKL. J gave up 4 bases and V 5 bases, and 12 bases lay outside the gene matches. There are 17 residues in the CDR3. CDR3 sequence (DNA): TGCGCCAGCAGCAACACCGGGACAGGGGGTGGAAGAGAGACCCAGTACTTC. This codes for CASSNTGTGGGRETQYF.

V gene TRBV6-1 combines with J gene TRBJ2-1; D gene uncertain. Germline CDR1 and CDR2: MNHNS and SASEGT. Trimming shortened V by 6 bases and J by 4 bases, and 13 bases separated the two germline ends. This CDR3 has 14 residues. CDR3 region: CASRFGARYNEQFF. DNA for the CDR3: TGTGCCAGCAGATTCGGTGCCAGATACAATGAGCAGTTCTTC.

This clonotype was picked up a small number of times. V and J are TRBV20-1 and TRBJ2-7, with 7 bases lining up with TRBD1. The germline gives CDR1 DFQATT, CDR2 SNEGSKA (reference sequence). This CDR3 contains 13 residues. Trimming removed 6 bases from V and 5 bases from J; junction bases left unmatched: 10. In nucleotides, the CDR3 is TGCAGTGCCAGGACAGGTGGTTCTGACGAGCAGTACTTC. Its translation is CSARTGGSDEQYF.

This clonotype was found many times. This rearrangement joins TRBV15 to TRBJ1-3, with D perhaps TRBD1 (5 bases). CDR3 length: 16 amino acids. The germline V gene has CDR1 LNHNV and CDR2 YYDKDF (reference sequence). With 0 bases removed from V and 4 bases from J, the gap between germline ends came to 13 bases. The CDR3 sequence is CATSRDQWGSGNTIYF. CDR3 bases: TGTGCCACCAGCAGAGATCAGTGGGGGTCCGGAAACACCATATATTTT.

This clonotype was counted only a few times. The genes are TRBV6-1 and TRBJ1-2, with a possible D match to TRBD1 (5 bases). Germline loops: CDR1 MNHNS, CDR2 SASEGT. This CDR3 spans 13 amino acids. V shed 3 bases and J shed 2 bases, with 7 bases lying between them. The CDR3 DNA is TGTGCCAGCAGTGATGGGGACAACTATGGCTACACCTTC. Translation gives CASSDGDNYGYTF.

This clonotype was observed at least ten times. The V gene is TRBV20-1, the J gene TRBJ2-3, with 10 bases matching TRBD1. V shed 6 bases, J shed 10 bases, and the junction held 13 bases outside the gene matches. This CDR3 has 14 amino acids. CDR1 and CDR2 (germline): DFQATT, SNEGSKA (reference sequence). CDR3 in DNA: TGCAGTGCCCGTATCGGGACAGGGGAGATCGCGCAGTATTTT. Protein product: CSARIGTGEIAQYF.

This clonotype has more than one count but fewer than ten. CDR3 DNA: TGTGCCAGCAGTTACTCTTCAGGGGGTCATGGCTACACCTTC. Translating it yields CASSYSSGGHGYTF. The rearrangement links TRBV6-5 to TRBJ1-2, with 7 bases aligning to TRBD1. This CDR3 has 14 amino acids. Germline V gene lookup returns CDR1 MNHEY and CDR2 SVGAGI. The V segment lost 0 bases and the J segment 6 bases; nucleotides outside the gene matches: 4.

The rearrangement joins TRBV12-3 or TRBV12-4 to TRBJ2-7; 9 bases fit TRBD1. This CDR3 has 14 residues. V lost 5 bases to trimming and J lost 4 bases; unmatched junction nucleotides: 6. This CDR3 reads CASSTTGGAYEQYF. For the CDR3, the DNA is TGTGCCAGCAGTACGACAGGGGGGGCGTACGAGCAGTACTTC.

The sample holds a few counts of this clonotype. The chain carries TRBV20-1 and TRBJ2-1; D ambiguous. This CDR3 spans 11 amino acids. CDR1 DFQATT and CDR2 SNEGSKA come from the germline V gene (reference sequence). V dropped 3 bases and J dropped 4 bases, with 4 bases sitting between them. In DNA, the CDR3 is TGCAGTGCTAGCATATACAATGAGCAGTTCTTC. This translates into CSASIYNEQFF.

The sample holds many counts of this clonotype. The chain carries TRBV12-3 or TRBV12-4 and TRBJ1-1; no clear D gene. This CDR3 spans 13 amino acids. V lost 4 bases and J lost 2, with 8 bases in between. CDR3 nucleotide sequence: TGTGCCAGCAGTTCCCAAATAAACACTGAAGCTTTCTTT. It translates to CASSSQINTEAFF.

The chain couples TRBV7-8 to TRBJ2-1, with D tentatively TRBD1 or TRBD2 (6 bases each). Per germline, CDR1 SGHVS and CDR2 FQNEAQ. The CDR3 has 15 residues. V lost 1 base, J lost 6 bases, and 13 bases lay in between. DNA of the CDR3: TGTGCCAGCAGCTTAGAGGGGGGACTTGTCAATGAGCAGTTCTTC. Its translation is CASSLEGGLVNEQFF. Drawing the rest from reference TRBV7-8 and TRBJ2-1, the complete variable domain is GAGVSQSPRYKVAKRGQDVALRCDPISGHVSLFWYQQALGQGPEFLTYFQNEAQLDKSGLPSDRFFAERPEGSVSTLKIQRTQQEDSAVYLCASSLEGGLVNEQFFGPGTRLTVL.

This clonotype has just a few counts. The genes are TRBV24-1 and TRBJ2-3, with D perhaps assigned TRBD1 or TRBD2 (5 bases each). V was clipped by 1 base and J by 4 bases, with 14 bases between them. This CDR3 has 16 residues. CDR1 and CDR2 from the germline V gene are KGHDR and SFDVKD. CDR3 in amino acids: CATSDLSSRDADTQYF. The DNA of the CDR3 is TGTGCCACCAGTGATTTATCTTCCAGGGACGCAGATACGCAGTATTTT.

This clonotype showed up many times. The rearrangement links TRBV6-1 to TRBJ1-2; TRBD1 matches 8 bases. J lost 3 bases, V lost 11 bases, and 8 bases had no gene match. The CDR3 totals 13 residues. Per germline, CDR1 MNHNS and CDR2 SASEGT. The CDR3, as DNA: TGTGCCGCCGCCGACAGGGGATACTATGGCTACACCTTC. Protein product: CAAADRGYYGYTF.

This clonotype was recorded at least ten times. The V gene is TRBV29-1, the J gene TRBJ2-5; D is unclear. The CDR3 has 13 residues. Looked up from germline, CDR1 is SQVTM and CDR2 is ANQGSEA. With 6 bases removed from V and 3 bases from J, the gap between germline ends came to 14 bases. For the CDR3, the DNA is TGCAGCGTCGGAAGGCGCCTTGAAGAGACCCAGTACTTC. It is translated as CSVGRRLEETQYF.

This clonotype came up a few times. V gene TRBV20-1 combines with J gene TRBJ1-2; a possible D gene is TRBD1 (5 bases). V was shortened by 6 bases and J by 4 bases, with 15 bases between the two germline ends. Looked up from germline, CDR1 is DFQATT and CDR2 is SNEGSKA (reference sequence). The CDR3 has 13 residues. The CDR3 loop reads CSASKGTPYGYTF. DNA for the CDR3: TGCAGTGCCAGCAAAGGGACTCCCTATGGCTACACCTTC.

The table lists this clonotype with many counts. The chain is built from TRBV10-3 and TRBJ2-7; possibly TRBD1 for D (6 bases). The CDR3 runs to 14 residues. Trimming took off 8 bases at V and 4 bases at J, with 18 bases between the two ends. Germline V lookup: CDR1 ENHRY, CDR2 SYGVKD. The CDR3: CAISSPDRNYEQYF. CDR3 sequence (DNA): TGTGCCATCTCCTCCCCGGACAGAAATTACGAGCAGTACTTC.

The V call is TRBV7-3, the J call TRBJ1-6; D is perhaps TRBD1 (5 bases). Looked up from germline, CDR1 is SGHTA and CDR2 is FQGTGA. Trimming took 1 base from V and 10 from J, leaving 14 bases between them. CDR3 length: 15 residues. The DNA for the CDR3 is TGTGCCAGCAGCTTAAATTCTGGGGCAGGGTCACCCCTCCACTTT. Translating it yields CASSLNSGAGSPLHF.

This clonotype was counted many times. V is TRBV20-1 and J is TRBJ2-5; no definite D call. The ends were cut back, 6 bases at V and 0 bases at J, with 5 bases in the middle. This CDR3 is built from 11 residues. CDR1 is DFQATT, CDR2 SNEGSKA, per germline (reference sequence). The CDR3 DNA reads TGCAGTGCCCGGAACCAAGAGACCCAGTACTTC. Translating gives CSARNQETQYF.

This chain links TRBV5-1 with TRBJ2-5; TRBD2 might be the D (6 bases). Germline V gives CDR1 SGHRS, CDR2 YFSETQ. Trimming took 4 bases from V and 9 from J, leaving 16 bases between them. CDR3 length equals 13 residues. The CDR3 nucleotides read TGCGCCAGCAGCATGGACGGACCGGGGGCCCAGTACTTC. Its protein is CASSMDGPGAQYF.

Many counts were recorded for this clonotype. This rearrangement joins TRBV24-1 to TRBJ2-2; D is ambiguous. V gave up 9 bases and J gave up 2 bases, with 12 bases separating them. CDR1 and CDR2 from the germline V gene are KGHDR and SFDVKD. This CDR3 contains 14 residues. This chain's CDR3 is CATLYMGNTGELFF. Written as DNA, the CDR3 is TGTGCCACCCTCTACATGGGCAACACCGGGGAGCTGTTTTTT.

This clonotype has only a few counts. This chain uses TRBV5-1 with TRBJ2-6; weak D call: TRBD1 (5 bases). From germline, CDR1 is SGHRS and CDR2 YFSETQ. The CDR3 is 15 amino acids. Trimming stripped 4 bases from V and 4 bases from J, with 12 bases between. CDR3 DNA: TGCGCCAGCAGCCCGGCAGGGTCAGGGGCCAACGTCCTGACTTTC. It encodes CASSPAGSGANVLTF.